This entry concerns a single T cell receptor (beta chain). TCR beta was sequenced from blood CD8+ and CD4+ T cells. Matching for age and sex applied to the controls, who were healthy donors. Negative isolation was used for CD8+ and CD4+ T cells, and FACS enrichment was applied to TEMRA cells. The data are from a study of CD8 T cells in Susac syndrome. Random-hexamer reverse transcription was applied to roughly 0.5 to 1 ug RNA. An immunoSEQ multiplex PCR generated amplified TCR beta CDR3 products spanning 54 Vbeta and 13 Jbeta. TCRdb reprocessed the immunoSEQ multiplex PCR reads via MiXCR and lists one record per CDR3 protein. There are approximately 140,000 distinct CDR3 sequences in the sample; 85% to 95% occur only once, and roughly 0.27% lies in the top ten. The receptor comes from a human donor in good health. The specimen was CD8+ T cells from PBMCs.

The CDR3 here is CASSSRDGVNEQFF. The CDR3, as DNA: TGCGCCAGCAGCTCACGGGACGGTGTCAATGAGCAGTTCTTC. J is TRBJ2-1 and V is TRBV5-1; D tentatively fits TRBD1 or TRBD2 (5 bases each). Trimming cost V 3 bases and J 6 bases, with 13 bases left between them. The germline V gene encodes CDR1 SGHRS and CDR2 YFSETQ. The CDR3 has 14 amino acids.